Following are 18 T cell receptor beta chains from one sample sequenced in a study of identical twins. A single record per CDR3 protein comes from TCRdb applying MiXCR to the 5' RACE reads. The top ten hold around 13% of the sample, which has about 790,000 distinct CDR3 sequences, roughly 18% seen once. These data were likewise used in another study, on T cells expressing NK-cell markers.

The sequencing sample was made of PBMCs. All receptors derive from a woman aged 18-29 years in good health.

This clonotype was counted between two and nine times. Germline is not matched at one junction end, which may reflect a read error. The gene calls are TRBV20-1 and TRBJ2-3; D may be TRBD1 (7 bases). CDR3 length equals 11 residues. Germline V CDR1 and CDR2: DFQATT, SNEGSKA (reference sequence). The CDR3 sequence: CSARDEGQRVF. The CDR3 DNA is TGCAGTGCTAGAGATGAGGGACAGCGGGTTTTT.

The V and J genes are TRBV7-2 and TRBJ2-2; D is uncertain. Between the trimmed V and J ends, which lost 3 bases and 0 bases, there was a span of 8 bases. CDR1 SGHTA and CDR2 FQGNSA come from the germline V gene. The CDR3 is 15 residues long. CDR3 coding DNA: TGTGCCAGCAGCTTCGACAAAACGAACACCGGGGAGCTGTTTTTT. The encoded protein is CASSFDKTNTGELFF.

The DNA of the CDR3 is TGTGCCAGCAGCGTAGCCCCGAGCTCCTACAATGAGCAGTTCTTC. Its translation: CASSVAPSSYNEQFF. The V call is TRBV9, the J call TRBJ2-1, with no clear D. The V gene lost 0 bases and the J gene lost 0 bases, with 7 bases spanning the gap. This CDR3 region has 15 residues. From germline, CDR1 is SGDLS and CDR2 YYNGEE. The full variable domain, completed using reference TRBV9 and TRBJ2-1, is DSGVTQTPKHLITATGQRVTLRCSPRSGDLSVYWYQQSLDQGLQFLIQYYNGEERAKGNILERFSAQQFPDLHSELNLSSLELGDSALYFCASSVAPSSYNEQFFGPGTRLTVL.

The chain is built from TRBV11-2 and TRBJ2-3, with D uncertain. Trimming pared 8 bases from V and 1 base from J, leaving 16 bases between. Germline V gene sequence: CDR1 SGHAT, CDR2 FQNNGV. This CDR3 contains 15 residues. The CDR3 loop is CASGEVTIRTDTQYF. The CDR3 coding sequence is TGTGCCAGCGGTGAGGTTACGATCCGCACAGATACGCAGTATTTT.

This chain uses TRBV10-3 with TRBJ2-1; 7 positions agree with TRBD1. The ends lost 1 base at V and 6 bases at J; junction bases unmatched: 12. This CDR3 spans 17 amino acids. Looked up from germline, CDR1 is ENHRY and CDR2 is SYGVKD. CDR3 loop: CAISEFQGQVFINEQFF. As DNA, the CDR3 is TGTGCCATCAGTGAGTTTCAAGGACAGGTATTTATCAATGAGCAGTTCTTC.

Only a few counts were recorded for this clonotype. The genes are TRBV15 and TRBJ2-1; no clear D. V shed 0 bases and J shed 12 bases, with 9 bases lying between them. The CDR3 has 12 residues. Germline CDR1 LNHNV, CDR2 YYDKDF (reference sequence). CDR3 bases: TGTGCCACCAGCAGAGATGGCCCGTGGCAGTTCTTC. This translates into CATSRDGPWQFF.

This clonotype was found a few times. J is TRBJ2-5 and V is TRBV7-6; the D call may be TRBD1 or TRBD2 (5 bases each). Germline values: CDR1 SGHVS, CDR2 FNYEAQ. CDR3 length: 14 residues. The V end was cut by 4 bases, the J end by 3 bases, with 12 bases between. The CDR3 here is CASSSLWGKETQYF. Here the CDR3 DNA reads TGTGCCAGCAGCTCGCTTTGGGGGAAAGAGACCCAGTACTTC.

There are a few counts of this clonotype. The genes are TRBV20-1 and TRBJ2-1; D is uncertain. The CDR3 totals 15 residues. V was clipped by 5 bases and J by 10 bases, with 24 bases between them. Germline V CDR1 and CDR2: DFQATT, SNEGSKA (reference sequence). The CDR3 is CSAPNGETAFREQFF. The CDR3 DNA reads TGCAGTGCTCCCAACGGCGAGACGGCATTTCGGGAGCAGTTCTTC.

The gene calls are TRBV29-1 and TRBJ2-2; D is uncertain. Trimming removed 7 bases from V and 1 base from J, with 10 bases in between. The length of the CDR3 is 13 residues. CDR1 and CDR2 from the germline V gene are SQVTM and ANQGSEA. The DNA of the CDR3 is TGCAGCGGGACGACTGTGAACACCGGGGAGCTGTTTTTT. It translates to CSGTTVNTGELFF.

This clonotype was counted only a few times. The chain combines TRBV5-1 with TRBJ2-2, with D maybe TRBD1 (6 bases). The V gene's germline CDR1 is SGHRS and CDR2 YFSETQ. The CDR3 is 14 amino acids. The germline V and J ends were trimmed by 4 bases and 7 bases, with 14 bases remaining between them. The CDR3 loop is CASSVNREGGELFF. CDR3 DNA sequence: TGCGCCAGCAGCGTGAACAGGGAAGGCGGGGAGCTGTTTTTT. The complete variable domain, with remaining parts taken from reference TRBV5-1 and TRBJ2-2, reads KAGVTQTPRYLIKTRGQQVTLSCSPISGHRSVSWYQQTPGQGLQFLFEYFSETQRNKGNFPGRFSGRQFSNSRSEMNVSTLELGDSALYLCASSVNREGGELFFGEGSRLTVL.

The genes are TRBV9 and TRBJ2-5; D is perhaps TRBD2 (5 bases). The CDR3 is 13 amino acids. CDR1 and CDR2 (germline): SGDLS, YYNGEE. The V end was cut by 0 bases, the J end by 4 bases, with 7 bases between. The CDR3 here is CASSVGLAETQYF. In DNA form, the CDR3 reads TGTGCCAGCAGCGTAGGGCTAGCAGAGACCCAGTACTTC.

This clonotype was counted only a few times. The chain joins TRBV3-1 to TRBJ2-5; 12 bases line up with TRBD2. Trimming cost V 4 bases and J 5 bases; bases outside gene matches: 2. The germline V gene has CDR1 LGHDT and CDR2 YNNKEL (reference sequence). The CDR3 is 14 amino acids. This CDR3 reads CASSRLAGAETQYF. The CDR3 DNA is TGTGCCAGCAGCCGACTAGCGGGGGCGGAGACCCAGTACTTC.

V gene TRBV3-1 combines with J gene TRBJ1-5, with a tentative D call TRBD1 (5 bases). Germline CDR1 reads LGHDT; CDR2 reads YNNKEL (reference sequence). Trimming removed 4 bases from V and 11 bases from J, with 12 bases in between. This CDR3 comprises 12 residues. The CDR3 region has the DNA TGTGCCAGCAGCCCCGGGCTAGGGGCCCAGCATTTT. Protein sequence: CASSPGLGAQHF.

The chain uses TRBV4-2 and TRBJ2-1, with 9 bases that match TRBD2. The ends lost 1 base at V and 6 bases at J; junction bases unmatched: 7. CDR3 size: 16 residues. Germline CDR1 and CDR2: LGHNA and YNFKEQ. The CDR3 DNA reads as TGTGCCAGCAGCCAAGGAGCGGGGGGAACGTCCAATGAGCAGTTCTTC. Translated: CASSQGAGGTSNEQFF.

This clonotype was picked up a small number of times. V and J are TRBV7-9 and TRBJ2-1, with D possibly TRBD2 on 6 matching bases. The length of the CDR3 is 11 residues. The germline V gene encodes CDR1 SEHNR and CDR2 FQNEAQ (reference sequence). The ends were cut back, 4 bases at V and 11 bases at J, with 9 bases in the middle. The CDR3 spells CASSSGTQQFF. The CDR3 DNA reads TGTGCCAGCAGCTCAGGGACTCAGCAGTTCTTC.

This clonotype was observed a few times. This chain joins TRBV20-1 and TRBJ2-3, with D possibly matching TRBD1 (7 bases). V lost 3 bases and J lost 8, with 18 bases in between. Per germline, CDR1 DFQATT and CDR2 SNEGSKA (reference sequence). This CDR3 contains 14 residues. The CDR3 protein is CSASPGGFIGTQYF. The CDR3 DNA sequence: TGCAGTGCTAGTCCAGGGGGGTTTATTGGTACGCAGTATTTT.

This clonotype turned up a few times. V usage is TRBV5-1 and J usage is TRBJ1-1, with D perhaps TRBD1 (5 bases). In germline, CDR1 is SGHRS, CDR2 YFSETQ. The CDR3 runs to 11 residues. The ends were cut back, 5 bases at V and 8 bases at J, with 10 bases in the middle. The CDR3 DNA sequence: TGCGCCAGCAGTGGGGGAGCCGAAGCTTTCTTT. Its protein product is CASSGGAEAFF.

This sequence joins TRBV10-3 and TRBJ1-1; a weak D match, TRBD1 (5 bases). Trimming removed 6 bases from V and 1 base from J, with 12 bases in between. Germline-derived CDR1 and CDR2 are ENHRY and SYGVKD. The CDR3 spans 14 residues. Here the CDR3 reads CAISVQATNTEAFF. The CDR3 DNA is TGTGCCATCAGCGTACAGGCCACGAACACTGAAGCTTTCTTT.